This TCR beta chain was obtained from a study of blood T cells in healthy people across ages. Study observations and caveats: Age showed a roughly linear inverse relationship with TCR beta diversity per million T cells.

There are a few counts of this clonotype. The antigen remains unidentified. Germline CDR1 reads SGHRS; CDR2 reads YFSETQ. CDR3 length: 15 amino acids. V was clipped by 4 bases and J by 3 bases; unmatched bases: 10. Through a sample-barcoded 5' primer and a J-beta primer mix, a second PCR was run for roughly 6 to 12 cycles. Each CDR3 protein is one row after TCRdb ran MiXCR on the 5' RACE reads. This sample yields about 1,800,000 distinct CDR3 sequences, of which 28% are seen a single time; around 7.7% belongs to the top ten. This rearrangement joins TRBV5-1 to TRBJ2-7; 7 bases match TRBD2. This clonotype originated in a woman aged 25 to 39 in good health. The sequenced sample consisted of blood. The CDR3 is CASSPGGEGYYEQYF. Here the CDR3 DNA reads TGCGCCAGCAGCCCTGGGGGGGAGGGCTACTACGAGCAGTACTTC.